The 9 T cell receptor beta chains below come from one sample, sequenced in a study of blood T cell repertoires in COVID-19. Generated by immunoSEQ multiplex PCR, the TCRdb table keeps only in-frame clones and is missing some. The data hold around 94,000 clones, with just under 85% observed a single time. Sequencing used peripheral blood. All receptors come from a man in his forties or fifties with acute or convalescent COVID-19.

The chain couples TRBV2 to TRBJ2-7; 8 bases are shared with TRBD1. Looked up from germline, CDR1 is SNHLY and CDR2 is FYNNEI. The CDR3 extends over 14 amino acids. The junction had 13 bases not matched to a gene; V was cut back by 11 bases and J by 4 bases. The CDR3 DNA follows: TGTGCCTCAAAAGCAGGGACAGGCGCTTACGAGCAGTACTTC. Translated, it gives CASKAGTGAYEQYF.

The V call is TRBV7-9, the J call TRBJ2-7, with 8 bases fitting TRBD1. CDR1 is SEHNR and CDR2 is FQNEAQ in the germline V gene (reference sequence). CDR3 length: 15 amino acids. The trim removed 5 bases at V and 6 bases at J, leaving 12 bases unmatched. The CDR3 DNA follows: TGTGCCAGCAGCCCGCGGGCAGGGGGCTTTTCCGAGCAGTACTTC. Amino acids: CASSPRAGGFSEQYF.

V usage is TRBV30 and J usage is TRBJ1-4, with 9 bases fitting TRBD1. Germline values: CDR1 GTSNPN, CDR2 SVGIG (reference sequence). J lost 5 bases, V lost 1 base, and 2 bases had no gene match. The CDR3 extends over 14 amino acids. The CDR3 spells CAWSGQGGNEKLFF. The CDR3 DNA reads TGTGCCTGGAGTGGACAGGGGGGAAATGAAAAACTGTTTTTT.

V is TRBV12-3 or TRBV12-4 and J is TRBJ2-1; 8 nucleotides line up with TRBD2. The J segment lost 8 bases and the V segment lost 5 bases, leaving 5 bases of the junction unmatched. This CDR3 has 13 amino acids. The CDR3 loop is CASSRSGGYEQFF. CDR3 coding DNA: TGTGCCAGCAGTCGGTCGGGAGGGTATGAGCAGTTCTTC.

This clone was detected only a few times. In nucleotides, the CDR3 is TGTGCTAGTGGAGACAGGGGAAGGGGTGACACCATATATTTT. Its protein product is CASGDRGRGDTIYF. This chain links TRBV12-5 with TRBJ1-3; 8 bases agree with TRBD1. The germline CDR1 and CDR2 sequences are LGHNT and FRNRAP. Trimming took 6 bases from V and 8 from J; bases not matched to a gene: 9. This CDR3 is 14 amino acids long.

The chain's CDR3 is CASSTGLIQETQYF. In nucleotides, the CDR3 is TGTGCCAGCAGTACCGGACTAATCCAAGAGACCCAGTACTTC. V usage is TRBV7-2 and J usage is TRBJ2-5; D may be TRBD2 (6 bases). V was trimmed by 6 bases and J by 1 base, leaving 12 bases between them. The CDR3 runs to 14 residues. Germline CDR1 and CDR2: SGHTA and FQGNSA.

The rearrangement uses TRBV7-2 and TRBJ2-3; possibly TRBD2 for D (6 bases). Trimming removed 1 base from V and 1 base from J, with 12 bases in between. The V gene's germline CDR1 is SGHTA and CDR2 FQGNSA. This CDR3 contains 16 residues. The CDR3 DNA is TGTGCCAGCAGCTTAGATTTAGCGGCGGGCACAGATACGCAGTATTTT. Translation: CASSLDLAAGTDTQYF. Full variable domain (outside the CDR3, taken from reference TRBV7-2 and TRBJ2-3): GAGVSQSPSNKVTEKGKDVELRCDPISGHTALYWYRQSLGQGLEFLIYFQGNSAPDKSGLPSDRFSAERTGGSVSTLTIQRTQQEDSAVYLCASSLDLAAGTDTQYFGPGTRLTVL.

This sequence joins TRBV9 and TRBJ2-1; the match to TRBD2 covers 9 bases. Germline V gene data show CDR1 as SGDLS and CDR2 as YYNGEE. The CDR3 loop spans 15 amino acids. V lost 3 bases to trimming and J lost 0 bases; unmatched junction nucleotides: 1. The CDR3 here is CASSDSGSSYNEQFF. The CDR3 nucleotides read TGTGCCAGCAGCGATAGCGGGAGCTCCTACAATGAGCAGTTCTTC.

V is TRBV19 and J is TRBJ2-3; no firm D call. The CDR3 has 17 residues. With 9 bases removed from V and 2 bases from J, the gap between germline ends came to 24 bases. In germline, CDR1 is LNHDA, CDR2 SQIVND (reference sequence). The CDR3 DNA reads TGTGCCAGCAACTCCCCCCTCGGCGGAAGACCCACAGATACGCAGTATTTT. Amino acids: CASNSPLGGRPTDTQYF.